Sequencing of this T cell receptor (beta chain) was carried out in a study of blood T cell repertoires in COVID-19. This CDR3 comprises 15 residues. Germline V gene lookup returns CDR1 SNHLY and CDR2 FYNNEI. V lost 9 bases and J lost 2; bases outside the gene matches: 7. Generated by immunoSEQ multiplex PCR, the TCRdb table keeps only in-frame clones and is missing some. The data contain fewer than 350,000 clones, approximately 86% of them seen just once; the ten biggest clones take up approximately 9.7%. The sequenced material came from peripheral blood. This TCR was recovered from a man between 35 and 55 years old with active or convalescent COVID-19. The J gene is TRBJ2-3, the V gene TRBV2, with TRBD2 matching over 11 bases. CDR3 amino acids: CARFMTSGATDTQYF. The CDR3 region has the DNA TGTGCCAGGTTCATGACTAGCGGGGCCACAGATACGCAGTATTTT.